This T cell receptor (beta chain) was observed in a study of CD8+ T cells in alopecia areata. Study details: Administration of oral tofacitinib to treated patients was at 5 to 10 mg twice daily. For 6 to 18 months, tofacitinib was taken, and 6 months off drug followed.

Trimming took off 5 bases at V and 0 bases at J, with 7 bases between the two ends. The length of the CDR3 is 12 residues. Germline values: CDR1 SQVTM, CDR2 ANQGSEA. Investigators isolated RNA and reverse transcribed it into cDNA to act as the sequencing template. Clones were read by immunoSEQ multiplex PCR, and TCRdb kept only the in-frame ones, dropping some. The table has approximately 120,000 clones, approximately 57% seen once. Regarding treatment: oral pan-JAK inhibitor, 5-10 mg twice daily. The receptor was derived from a human donor with alopecia areata. This sequence joins TRBV29-1 and TRBJ1-1; D is uncertain. The sequenced sample was CD4+ T cells sorted from blood, obtained at week 4, from a patient treated with tofacitinib. CDR3 nucleotides: TGCAGCGTTCGCGTCCTGAACACTGAAGCTTTCTTT. The encoded protein is CSVRVLNTEAFF. The variable domain in full, completed from reference TRBV29-1 and TRBJ1-1, reads SAVISQKPSRDICQRGTSLTIQCQVDSQVTMMFWYRQQPGQSLTLIATANQGSEATYESGFVIDKFPISRPNLTFSTLTVSNMSPEDSSIYLCSVRVLNTEAFFGQGTRLTVV.